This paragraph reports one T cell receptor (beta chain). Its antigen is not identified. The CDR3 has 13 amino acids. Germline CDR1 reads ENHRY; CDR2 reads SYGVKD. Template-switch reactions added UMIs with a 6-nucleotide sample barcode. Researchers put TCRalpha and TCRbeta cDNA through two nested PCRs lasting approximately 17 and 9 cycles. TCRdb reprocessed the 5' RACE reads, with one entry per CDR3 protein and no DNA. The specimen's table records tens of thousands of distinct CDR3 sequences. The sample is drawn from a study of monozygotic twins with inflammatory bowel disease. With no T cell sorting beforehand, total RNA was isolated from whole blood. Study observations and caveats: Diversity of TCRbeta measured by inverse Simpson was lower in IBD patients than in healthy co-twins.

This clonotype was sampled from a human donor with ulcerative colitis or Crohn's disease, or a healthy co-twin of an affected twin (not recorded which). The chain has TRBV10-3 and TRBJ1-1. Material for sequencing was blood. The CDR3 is CAISQGVVSEAFF.